The T cell receptor beta chain under discussion was sequenced for a study of T cells in Graves' hyperthyroidism and ophthalmopathy. Amplification of TCR beta CDR3 regions used RNA as the template. HTBI primers were employed in a first-round RT-PCR of the TCR CDR3. From the multiplex PCR reads, TCRdb called clonotypes with MiXCR, one entry per CDR3 protein. The sample lists about 400,000 distinct CDR3 sequences; 15% to 18% were seen once. Germline V gives CDR1 MNHNS, CDR2 SASEGT. V lost 5 bases and J lost 5, with 10 bases in between. The CDR3 length is 13 residues. Regarding the study as a whole: The majority of expanded thyroid clonotypes above 0.001 also appeared in blood.

Among the patients, aged 18 to 65, hyperthyroidism was newly diagnosed and had lasted under 2 months. Orbital computed tomography and thyroid ultrasound, together with serum TRAb and thyroxine and clinical symptoms, were used for diagnoses. This clonotype was recorded at least ten times. The target antigen is unknown. The chain couples TRBV6-1 to TRBJ1-5; TRBD1 is a possible D gene (5 bases). The origin of this receptor is a young woman with Graves' hyperthyroidism. Sequenced sample: blood. DNA of the CDR3: TGTGCCAGCAGTTTGGGACGTTATCAGCCCCAGCATTTT. Its translation: CASSLGRYQPQHF.